The 26 T cell receptor beta chains in this list originate from one sample, sequenced in a study of T cells in Graves' hyperthyroidism and ophthalmopathy. Researchers amplified the TCR beta CDR3 regions from RNA transcripts. First-round RT-PCR of the TCR CDR3 relied on the HTBI primer set. TCRdb independently ran MiXCR on the multiplex PCR reads; one entry per CDR3 protein. The table has 400,000 or so distinct CDR3 sequences, around 13% seen once. Sequenced material: blood. All receptors derive from a woman under 40 with Graves' ophthalmopathy.

This clonotype was detected many times. The chain carries TRBV6-6 and TRBJ2-1; TRBD1 aligns across 8 bases. Germline-derived CDR1 and CDR2 are MNHNY and SVGAGI (reference sequence). V gave up 2 bases and J gave up 5 bases; unmatched junction bases: 5. The CDR3 consists of 15 residues. The CDR3 nucleotides are TGTGCCAGCAGTTACGGGACAGGCTTACACAATGAGCAGTTCTTC. Protein sequence: CASSYGTGLHNEQFF.

There are many counts of this clonotype. The V call is TRBV6-1, the J call TRBJ2-1, with 9 bases identical to TRBD2. Germline V lookup: CDR1 MNHNS, CDR2 SASEGT. CDR3 size: 15 residues. Trimming removed 5 bases from V and 6 bases from J; junction bases left unmatched: 8. The CDR3 spells CASSRSGGSGNEQFF. The CDR3 DNA reads TGTGCCAGCAGTAGGAGCGGGGGGTCGGGCAATGAGCAGTTCTTC.

This clonotype was seen a handful of times. The chain links TRBV20-1 to TRBJ1-6; TRBD1 matches 8 bases. Germline CDR1 DFQATT, CDR2 SNEGSKA (reference sequence). The ends lost 6 bases at V and 10 bases at J; junction bases unmatched: 11. CDR3 length equals 14 residues. In nucleotides, the CDR3 is TGCAGTGCCAGACCGGGACAGGCACGGTCACCCCTCCACTTT. Its protein is CSARPGQARSPLHF.

This clonotype was seen more than once but under ten times. The chain links TRBV6-1 to TRBJ2-6, with a possible D match to TRBD1 (5 bases). Trimming stripped 5 bases from V and 4 bases from J, with 15 bases between. Germline assignment: CDR1 MNHNS and CDR2 SASEGT. The CDR3 extends over 16 amino acids. The CDR3 DNA follows: TGTGCCAGCAGTATCGCAGGGTTTTTGGGGGCCAACGTCCTGACTTTC. It translates to CASSIAGFLGANVLTF.

There are many counts of this clonotype. The CDR3 reads CSATTGFPEDTQYF. CDR3 nucleotide sequence: TGCAGTGCGACTACAGGGTTCCCAGAAGATACGCAGTATTTT. The chain links TRBV20-1 to TRBJ2-3; D is possibly TRBD1 (6 bases). Trimming left V 6 bases short and J 5 bases short, with 18 bases between. The CDR3 contains 14 residues. The germline V gene encodes CDR1 DFQATT and CDR2 SNEGSKA (reference sequence).

This clonotype was counted many times. V is TRBV29-1 and J is TRBJ2-5; 7 nucleotides align to TRBD1. CDR3 length equals 13 residues. From germline, CDR1 is SQVTM and CDR2 ANQGSEA. V shed 7 bases and J 4 bases; nucleotides not matched to a gene: 9. The CDR3: CSADPQGRETQYF. The CDR3 DNA follows: TGCAGCGCCGACCCACAGGGGCGAGAGACCCAGTACTTC.

At least ten counts were recorded for this clonotype. The chain has TRBV7-6 and TRBJ2-5, with a weak D call TRBD2 (7 bases). CDR3 length: 15 amino acids. V lost 6 bases, J lost 3 bases, and 17 bases lay in between. Per the germline V gene, CDR1 is SGHVS and CDR2 is FNYEAQ. In DNA form, the CDR3 reads TGTGCCAGCAGACCATACAGGGAGGGGAAAGAGACCCAGTACTTC. Amino acids: CASRPYREGKETQYF.

The chain is built from TRBV4-1 and TRBJ2-1; TRBD2 matches at 10 bases. The V segment lost 4 bases and the J segment 7 bases; nucleotides outside the gene matches: 13. Germline CDR1 reads MGHRA; CDR2 reads YSYEKL. The CDR3 contains 17 residues. CDR3 residues: CASSLSTSGSPGNEQFF. CDR3 bases: TGCGCCAGCAGCCTTTCGACTAGCGGGTCGCCCGGTAATGAGCAGTTCTTC.

The chain couples TRBV13 to TRBJ2-3, with TRBD2 matching over 10 bases. Per the germline V gene, CDR1 is PRHDT and CDR2 is FYEKMQ (reference sequence). V shed 2 bases and J 3 bases; nucleotides not matched to a gene: 2. The length of the CDR3 is 15 residues. The CDR3 region has the DNA TGTGCCAGCAGCTTAAGCGGGAGGGCGACAGATACGCAGTATTTT. Encoded protein: CASSLSGRATDTQYF.

Comments on this clonotype: A clone one base away is much larger, so this may be a read error. The V call is TRBV28, the J call TRBJ1-1, with 7 nucleotides matching TRBD1. CDR1 and CDR2 (germline): MDHEN, SYDVKM. V shed 6 bases, J shed 2 bases, and the junction held 9 bases outside the gene matches. CDR3 length: 15 amino acids. The CDR3 DNA sequence: TGTGCCAGCAGAGAAATCAGGGGGGGAAACACTGAAGCTTTCTTT. It yields the protein CASREIRGGNTEAFF.

Turning to this clonotype: A much bigger clone sits one base away, suggesting this may be a read error. The chain couples TRBV10-1 to TRBJ2-1; 11 nucleotides line up with TRBD2. Germline assignment: CDR1 WNHNN and CDR2 SYGVQD (reference sequence). There are 16 residues in the CDR3. For the CDR3, the DNA is TGCACCAGCAGTGAGTCTACACTAGCGGGGGTGGATGAGCAGTTCTTC. Protein sequence: CTSSESTLAGVDEQFF.

This clonotype was picked up many times. The rearrangement uses TRBV30 and TRBJ2-7; TRBD1 is a possible D gene (7 bases). V lost 3 bases, J lost 3 bases, and 18 bases lay in between. This CDR3 spans 15 amino acids. Germline V lookup: CDR1 GTSNPN, CDR2 SVGIG (reference sequence). In DNA, the CDR3 is TGTGCCTGGAGGGGCGGCAGGGGGGACTTCTACGAGCAGTACTTC. It yields the protein CAWRGGRGDFYEQYF.

The sample holds many counts of this clonotype. The V and J genes are TRBV28 and TRBJ2-2; D unresolved. This CDR3 has 14 amino acids. V lost 8 bases to trimming and J lost 4 bases, with 14 bases between them. Germline-derived CDR1 and CDR2 are MDHEN and SYDVKM. The CDR3 spells CASGMGSSTGELFF. In DNA, the CDR3 is TGTGCCAGCGGGATGGGCAGTTCCACCGGGGAGCTGTTTTTT.

This clonotype came up many times. CDR3 in amino acids: CASSFSMGSTLYSTDTQYF. The CDR3 region has the DNA TGTGCCAGCAGTTTTAGTATGGGATCCACGCTCTACAGCACAGATACGCAGTATTTT. The genes are TRBV27 and TRBJ2-3; D not certain. CDR3 size: 19 residues. V lost 3 bases and J lost 0, with 22 bases in between. Germline loops: CDR1 MNHEY, CDR2 SMNVEV (reference sequence).

This clonotype was counted many times. As DNA, the CDR3 is TGTGCCAGCAGTAATGAGGGAGGAGGGGCCTACGAGCAGTACTTC. Protein product: CASSNEGGGAYEQYF. The chain has TRBV2 and TRBJ2-7; TRBD2 might be the D (6 bases). Germline V gene sequence: CDR1 SNHLY, CDR2 FYNNEI. V lost 5 bases and J lost 2, with 16 bases in between. This CDR3 region has 15 residues.

This clonotype was recorded many times. The V gene is TRBV27, the J gene TRBJ2-7, with D perhaps being TRBD1 or TRBD2 (5 bases each). Germline values: CDR1 MNHEY, CDR2 SMNVEV (reference sequence). Trimming cost V 5 bases and J 0 bases, with 17 bases left between them. The CDR3 consists of 16 residues. The CDR3 DNA is TGTGCCAGCAGTCCTAGAGGGGCAGCTAGCTCCTACGAGCAGTACTTC. It encodes CASSPRGAASSYEQYF.

Details on this clonotype: As the CDR3 is not closed by the conserved phenylalanine or tryptophan, this likely results from a read error. The rearrangement links TRBV2 to TRBJ2-7, with TRBD2 as a possible D gene (7 bases). With 5 bases removed from V and 7 bases from J, the gap between germline ends came to 18 bases. The V gene's germline CDR1 is SNHLY and CDR2 FYNNEI. The CDR3 runs 14 residues. Written as DNA, the CDR3 is TGTGCCAGCAGTCCCCACGAGGGAGGGGGTGAGCAGTACCTC. Its translation: CASSPHEGGGEQYL.

This clonotype was counted ten times or more. The chain's CDR3 is CASSSNTEAFF. Here the CDR3 DNA reads TGTGCCAGCAGTTCGAACACTGAAGCTTTCTTT. The chain combines TRBV12-3 or TRBV12-4 with TRBJ1-1; D gene uncertain. The V gene lost 4 bases and the J gene lost 1 base, with 1 base spanning the gap. This CDR3 has 11 amino acids.

The chain joins TRBV9 to TRBJ2-7; D not certain. Germline V gene data show CDR1 as SGDLS and CDR2 as YYNGEE. The CDR3 loop spans 15 amino acids. V lost 4 bases and J lost 2, with 16 bases in between. This chain's CDR3 is CASSPRVGEPYEQYF. CDR3 sequence (DNA): TGTGCCAGCAGCCCCCGCGTGGGCGAACCCTACGAGCAGTACTTC.

This clonotype was counted at least ten times. The J gene is TRBJ1-4, the V gene TRBV2, with D tentatively TRBD1 (6 bases). V was shortened by 3 bases and J by 11 bases, with 10 bases between the two germline ends. The germline V gene has CDR1 SNHLY and CDR2 FYNNEI. The CDR3 is 12 residues long. The CDR3 region has the DNA TGTGCCAGCAGTGATACAGGGTATAAACTGTTTTTT. It codes for CASSDTGYKLFF.

This clonotype was found a few times. The chain carries TRBV19 and TRBJ2-5; TRBD2 agrees at 7 bases. This CDR3 comprises 15 residues. V dropped 5 bases and J dropped 1; count of bases not matched to a gene: 7. Germline lookup yields CDR1 LNHDA and CDR2 SQIVND (reference sequence). The CDR3 DNA is TGTGCCAGTAGTCTGGGACTAACCCCCCAAGAGACCCAGTACTTC. Its translation is CASSLGLTPQETQYF.

The sample holds a few counts of this clonotype. V gene TRBV7-2 combines with J gene TRBJ2-7, with TRBD1 matching over 8 bases. The CDR3 contains 15 residues. Trimming removed 5 bases from V and 2 bases from J; junction bases left unmatched: 8. The germline V gene encodes CDR1 SGHTA and CDR2 FQGNSA. CDR3 in DNA: TGTGCCAGCAGCCCCGCCCCGGACAGGGCCTACGAGCAGTACTTC. Encoded protein: CASSPAPDRAYEQYF.

The chain recombines TRBV7-9 with TRBJ2-5; 11 nucleotides agree with TRBD1. The CDR3 is made up of 18 amino acids. V lost 5 bases to trimming and J lost 1 base; unmatched junction nucleotides: 12. CDR1 SEHNR and CDR2 FQNEAQ come from the germline V gene (reference sequence). The CDR3 sequence is CASSALRTGGPFQETQYF. As DNA, the CDR3 is TGTGCCAGCAGCGCACTGAGGACAGGGGGCCCCTTCCAAGAGACCCAGTACTTC.

In the case of this clonotype: A much bigger clone sits one base away, suggesting this may be a read error. This rearrangement joins TRBV24-1 to TRBJ2-3; D remains ambiguous. The germline gives CDR1 KGHDR, CDR2 SFDVKD. This CDR3 has 16 amino acids. The DNA for the CDR3 is TGTGCCGCCAGTGACACCCCAGCTAGGCCCACAGATACGCAGTATTTT. It yields the protein CAASDTPARPTDTQYF.

This clonotype showed up many times. The chain uses TRBV9 and TRBJ2-3, with 7 bases lining up with TRBD1. V was pared by 3 bases and J by 2 bases, with 6 bases of the junction left unmatched. The length of the CDR3 is 15 residues. In germline, CDR1 is SGDLS, CDR2 YYNGEE. The CDR3: CASSELQGYTDTQYF. DNA of the CDR3: TGTGCCAGCAGCGAACTACAGGGGTACACAGATACGCAGTATTTT.

This clonotype was recorded at least ten times. The chain recombines TRBV28 with TRBJ2-2; D is unclear. The germline V gene has CDR1 MDHEN and CDR2 SYDVKM. The CDR3 covers 14 residues. Trimming pared 2 bases from V and 2 bases from J, leaving 6 bases between. This CDR3 reads CASSLRVNTGELFF. The CDR3 nucleotides read TGTGCCAGCAGTTTAAGGGTTAACACCGGGGAGCTGTTTTTT.